Presented here are 25 T cell receptor beta chains from one specimen sequenced in a study of blood T cell repertoires in COVID-19. Assay used: immunoSEQ multiplex PCR; TCRdb lists only in-frame clones, some missing. The data show around 200,000 clones, roughly nine tenths seen once. The sample was peripheral blood. The receptors were gathered from a middle-aged man with acute or convalescent COVID-19.

The rearrangement joins TRBV10-3 to TRBJ1-4; maybe TRBD1 (5 bases). The CDR3 consists of 13 residues. The germline gives CDR1 ENHRY, CDR2 SYGVKD. V lost 4 bases and J lost 4, with 7 bases in between. CDR3 nucleotide sequence: TGTGCCATCAGTGTCAGGGTTAATGAAAAACTGTTTTTT. Protein sequence: CAISVRVNEKLFF.

This chain uses TRBV5-4 with TRBJ1-2; D unresolved. Germline V gene sequence: CDR1 SGHNT, CDR2 YYREEE (reference sequence). CDR3 length equals 12 residues. Trimming removed 0 bases from V and 10 bases from J, with 10 bases in between. The DNA for the CDR3 is TGTGCCAGCAGCTTGGTGGTGCAGAACTACACCTTC. Amino acid sequence: CASSLVVQNYTF.

The chain carries TRBV27 and TRBJ2-3; possible D gene TRBD1, 5 bases. This CDR3 comprises 14 residues. The germline gives CDR1 MNHEY, CDR2 SMNVEV (reference sequence). V gave up 10 bases and J gave up 4 bases, with 18 bases separating them. The CDR3 loop reads CATSDRLHSDTQYF. CDR3 DNA: TGTGCCACCTCAGACAGACTCCATTCAGATACGCAGTATTTT.

The J gene is TRBJ1-1, the V gene TRBV11-2, with 8 bases identical to TRBD1. Unmatched junction bases numbered 10, after V lost 5 bases and J lost 5 bases. Germline V gene sequence: CDR1 SGHAT, CDR2 FQNNGV. This CDR3 contains 15 residues. The CDR3: CASSAGQGLGTEAFF. CDR3 in DNA: TGTGCCAGCAGCGCCGGACAGGGTTTGGGGACTGAAGCTTTCTTT.

This rearrangement joins TRBV6-5 to TRBJ1-5; D gene unclear. CDR1 is MNHEY and CDR2 is SVGAGI in the germline V gene. The CDR3 runs to 16 residues. V shed 2 bases and J shed 0 bases, with 11 bases lying between them. CDR3 bases: TGTGCCAGCAGTTACGATGGGCCGAATAGCAATCAGCCCCAGCATTTT. Amino acid sequence: CASSYDGPNSNQPQHF.

This chain joins TRBV23-1 and TRBJ2-5; D perhaps matches TRBD1 (5 bases). TRBV23-1 is recorded as an ORF, its role being uncertain. Trimming pared 2 bases from V and 2 bases from J, leaving 6 bases between. The CDR3 length is 13 residues. The CDR3 sequence: CASSQQGQETQYF. CDR3 DNA: TGCGCCAGCAGTCAACAGGGACAAGAGACCCAGTACTTC.

The rearrangement links TRBV3-1 (or the pseudogene TRBV3-2) to TRBJ2-3, with 14 bases aligning to TRBD2. V trimming: 4 bases; J trimming: 3 bases; junction bases outside the gene matches: 9. CDR1 and CDR2 (germline): LGHDT, YNNKEL (reference sequence). This CDR3 contains 18 residues. This chain's CDR3 is CASSRPGLAGGFTDTQYF. CDR3 coding DNA: TGTGCCAGCAGCCGACCCGGACTAGCGGGAGGTTTTACAGATACGCAGTATTTT.

This rearrangement joins TRBV27 to TRBJ1-1; 7 bases align to TRBD1. CDR3 length equals 15 residues. The trim removed 6 bases at V and 1 base at J, leaving 8 bases unmatched. Germline V gene data show CDR1 as MNHEY and CDR2 as SMNVEV (reference sequence). CDR3 amino acids: CASRTTGSPNTEAFF. The DNA of the CDR3 is TGTGCCAGCAGGACGACAGGGTCCCCGAACACTGAAGCTTTCTTT.

The chain joins TRBV4-2 to TRBJ1-1, with a tentative D call TRBD1 (6 bases). The V end lost 0 bases, the J end lost 4 bases, and 12 bases lay between the germline ends. The CDR3 totals 15 residues. In germline, CDR1 is LGHNA, CDR2 YNFKEQ. CDR3 bases: TGTGCCAGCAGCCAAGATGGGGGGGGCGGCACTGAAGCTTTCTTT. Translation: CASSQDGGGGTEAFF.

This chain connects TRBV27 to TRBJ2-7, with 8 bases matching TRBD1. V shed 5 bases, J shed 6 bases, and the junction held 18 bases outside the gene matches. The CDR3 has 17 amino acids. The germline V gene encodes CDR1 MNHEY and CDR2 SMNVEV (reference sequence). The CDR3 DNA sequence: TGTGCCAGCAGTGCCCTTATCGGACAGGGTATCATCTCCGAGCAGTACTTC. Its protein is CASSALIGQGIISEQYF.

The count of this clone is one. V gene TRBV7-6 combines with J gene TRBJ2-2; 8 bases align to TRBD2. Per germline, CDR1 SGHVS and CDR2 FNYEAQ. The V and J ends lost 8 bases and 5 bases, in that order; junction bases with no gene match: 4. CDR3 length: 13 amino acids. CDR3: CASELAETGELFF. The CDR3 region has the DNA TGTGCCAGCGAACTAGCGGAGACCGGGGAGCTGTTTTTT.

V and J are TRBV18 and TRBJ2-1; 7 bases line up with TRBD2. The germline V gene has CDR1 KGHSH and CDR2 LQKENI. V lost 5 bases to trimming and J lost 7 bases; unmatched junction nucleotides: 11. The CDR3 consists of 15 residues. CDR3 coding DNA: TGTGCCAGCTCATCGGAGGGGCTAGCGGTGAATGAGCAGTTCTTC. Translation: CASSSEGLAVNEQFF.

V gene TRBV27 combines with J gene TRBJ2-1, with D maybe TRBD2 (7 bases). Germline-derived CDR1 and CDR2 are MNHEY and SMNVEV (reference sequence). The CDR3 spans 14 residues. V lost 7 bases to trimming and J lost 4 bases, with 14 bases between them. CDR3 amino acids: CASTPGGPYNEQFF. CDR3 DNA sequence: TGTGCCAGCACCCCGGGGGGCCCATACAATGAGCAGTTCTTC.

The chain is built from TRBV6-5 and TRBJ1-1; D is unclear. The V end was cut by 0 bases, the J end by 5 bases, with 10 bases between. The CDR3 loop spans 14 amino acids. Germline loops: CDR1 MNHEY, CDR2 SVGAGI. CDR3 sequence: CASSYSGPGTEAFF. The CDR3 coding sequence is TGTGCCAGCAGTTACTCGGGTCCGGGTACTGAAGCTTTCTTT.

This rearrangement joins TRBV11-2 to TRBJ1-1, with D possibly being TRBD1 (6 bases). This CDR3 has 17 residues. The germline V gene has CDR1 SGHAT and CDR2 FQNNGV. V was clipped by 4 bases and J by 1 base, with 19 bases between them. The chain's CDR3 is CASSYLGGGARNTEAFF. CDR3 in DNA: TGTGCCAGCAGCTACCTGGGAGGGGGGGCGAGGAACACTGAAGCTTTCTTT.

On this clone itself: Other nucleotide sequences in the sample specify the same CDR3. The V gene is TRBV27, the J gene TRBJ2-7; 9 bases agree with TRBD2. V lost 4 bases to trimming and J lost 2 bases; unmatched junction nucleotides: 3. Germline assignment: CDR1 MNHEY and CDR2 SMNVEV (reference sequence). The CDR3 has 14 amino acids. CDR3 nucleotides: TGTGCCAGCAGTTCGGGACTAGCCACCTACGAGCAGTACTTC. Its translation is CASSSGLATYEQYF.

The V gene is TRBV5-6, the J gene TRBJ1-1; a weak D match, TRBD1 (6 bases). The V end lost 2 bases, the J end lost 3 bases, and 14 bases lay between the germline ends. The CDR3 runs to 15 residues. The germline V gene has CDR1 SGHDT and CDR2 YYEEEE. The CDR3 loop reads CASSFGVRGYTEAFF. The CDR3, as DNA: TGTGCCAGCAGCTTCGGTGTCAGGGGTTACACTGAAGCTTTCTTT.

This clone was counted only a few times. This chain links TRBV7-2 with TRBJ1-6, with 9 bases identical to TRBD1. J gave up 12 bases and V 0 bases, and 12 bases lay outside the gene matches. CDR3 length: 17 amino acids. Germline CDR1 SGHTA, CDR2 FQGNSA. CDR3 sequence (DNA): TGTGCCAGCAGCTTAGCGAGGACAGGGGCCCGGGGCGGACCCCTCCACTTT. Translating it yields CASSLARTGARGGPLHF. Based on the CDR3 plus reference TRBV7-2 and TRBJ1-6, the full variable domain is GAGVSQSPSNKVTEKGKDVELRCDPISGHTALYWYRQSLGQGLEFLIYFQGNSAPDKSGLPSDRFSAERTGGSVSTLTIQRTQQEDSAVYLCASSLARTGARGGPLHFGNGTRLTVT.

The rearrangement uses TRBV5-6 and TRBJ1-2; weak D call: TRBD1 (6 bases). The CDR3 covers 14 residues. The V and J ends lost 1 base and 7 bases respectively, with 14 bases between them. CDR1 is SGHDT and CDR2 is YYEEEE in the germline V gene. In DNA, the CDR3 is TGTGCCAGCAGCTTGTCGGCGCAGGGGCCTGGCTACACCTTC. Protein: CASSLSAQGPGYTF.

The chain has TRBV2 and TRBJ2-1; D unresolved. Deletions cut 7 bases from V and 6 bases from J, with 19 bases between. Germline-derived CDR1 and CDR2 are SNHLY and FYNNEI. The CDR3 consists of 15 residues. The CDR3: CASKLTLAPLNEQFF. CDR3 DNA sequence: TGTGCCAGCAAGCTCACCCTCGCACCTCTCAATGAGCAGTTCTTC. The full variable domain, rest sourced from reference TRBV2 and TRBJ2-1, is EPEVTQTPSHQVTQMGQEVILRCVPISNHLYFYWYRQILGQKVEFLVSFYNNEISEKSEIFDDQFSVERPDGSNFTLKIRSTKLEDSAMYFCASKLTLAPLNEQFFGPGTRLTVL.

As for this clone: One end of the junction fails to match germline, which may point to a read error. The V call is TRBV4-3, the J call TRBJ2-7, with 12 bases fitting TRBD2. The CDR3 loop spans 15 amino acids. The germline V gene has CDR1 LGHNA and CDR2 YSLEER. CDR3 in amino acids: CASSQDLERLAGVDF. DNA of the CDR3: TGCGCCAGCAGCCAAGATCTAGAAAGACTAGCGGGAGTGGACTTC.

This clone showed up just once. This chain joins TRBV25-1 and TRBJ2-3; D uncertain. Trimming removed 3 bases at V and 0 bases at J, with 4 bases between. The CDR3 runs to 13 residues. Germline values: CDR1 MGHDK, CDR2 SYGVNS. CDR3 sequence reads: CASSDSSTDTQYF. Written as DNA, the CDR3 is TGTGCCAGCAGTGACTCGAGCACAGATACGCAGTATTTT.

The genes are TRBV25-1 and TRBJ2-7; 9 bases fit TRBD1. V lost 5 bases, J lost 3 bases, and 11 bases stayed unmatched. CDR3 length equals 16 residues. Germline CDR1 reads MGHDK; CDR2 reads SYGVNS. The CDR3 nucleotides are TGTGCCAGCAGTCCCTCCCTGGACAGGGGTGGCTACGAGCAGTACTTC. Its protein is CASSPSLDRGGYEQYF.

The chain combines TRBV27 with TRBJ1-5; D is uncertain. This CDR3 comprises 14 residues. From germline, CDR1 is MNHEY and CDR2 SMNVEV (reference sequence). Trimming stripped 2 bases from V and 2 bases from J, with 7 bases between. The CDR3 DNA follows: TGTGCCAGCAGTTTAGAAGGAGGCAATCAGCCCCAGCATTTT. It encodes CASSLEGGNQPQHF.

The V gene is TRBV5-1, the J gene TRBJ2-1; 12 bases map to TRBD2. The CDR3 has 15 residues. Germline CDR1 is SGHRS and CDR2 is YFSETQ. Losses at the gene ends were 3 bases for V and 9 bases for J; bases not matched to a gene: 7. The CDR3 sequence: CASSWTSGTSGEQFF. CDR3 in DNA: TGCGCCAGCAGCTGGACTAGCGGGACGTCGGGTGAGCAGTTCTTC.